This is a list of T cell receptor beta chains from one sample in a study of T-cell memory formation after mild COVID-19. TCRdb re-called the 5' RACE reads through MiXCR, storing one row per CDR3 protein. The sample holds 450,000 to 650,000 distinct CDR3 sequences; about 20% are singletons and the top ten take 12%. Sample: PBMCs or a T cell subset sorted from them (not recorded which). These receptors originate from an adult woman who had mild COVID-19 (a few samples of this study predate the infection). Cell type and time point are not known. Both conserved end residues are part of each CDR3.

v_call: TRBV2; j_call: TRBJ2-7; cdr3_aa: CASRLGEQYF
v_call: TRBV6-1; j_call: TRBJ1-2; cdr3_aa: CASSQGHRTVNYGYTF
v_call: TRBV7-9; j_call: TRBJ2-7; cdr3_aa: CASSRTLDGSSYEQYF
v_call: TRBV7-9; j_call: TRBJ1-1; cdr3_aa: CASSLIGNTEAFF
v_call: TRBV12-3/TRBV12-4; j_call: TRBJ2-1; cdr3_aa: CASTPRAGVNNEQFF
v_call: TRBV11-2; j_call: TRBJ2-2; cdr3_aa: CASSALGPRGTGELFF
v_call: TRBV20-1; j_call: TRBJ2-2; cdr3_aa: CSARAGWSTGELFF
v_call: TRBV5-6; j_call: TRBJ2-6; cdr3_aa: CASSSPLGGVQSLSSGANVLTF
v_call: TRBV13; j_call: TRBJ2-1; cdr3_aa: CASSLEAGGNEQFF
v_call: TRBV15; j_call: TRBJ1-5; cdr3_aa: CATSAGGRSNQPQHF
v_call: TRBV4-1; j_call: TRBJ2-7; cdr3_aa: CASSPTQGPPGDEQYF
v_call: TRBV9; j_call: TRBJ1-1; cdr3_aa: CASSAQGATEAFF
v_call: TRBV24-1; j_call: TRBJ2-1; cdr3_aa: CATSDFEAAYNEQFF
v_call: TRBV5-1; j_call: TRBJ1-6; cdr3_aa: CASSLRTANSPLHF
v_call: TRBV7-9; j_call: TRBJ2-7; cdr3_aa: CASSFPRDSAYEQYF
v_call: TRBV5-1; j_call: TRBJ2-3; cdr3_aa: CASSLSLPGADTQYF
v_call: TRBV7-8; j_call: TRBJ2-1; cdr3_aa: CASSLARLAGVSEQFF
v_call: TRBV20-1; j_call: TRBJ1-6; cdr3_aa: CSAYRGPDSPLHF
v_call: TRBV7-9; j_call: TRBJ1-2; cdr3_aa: CASSLSLDRAAGYTF
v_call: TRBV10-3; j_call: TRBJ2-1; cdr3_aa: CAIGTAASSYNEQFF
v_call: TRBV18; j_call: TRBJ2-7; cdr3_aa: CASSPPGLAGGIDYEQYF
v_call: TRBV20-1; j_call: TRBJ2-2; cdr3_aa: CSAGAANTGELFF
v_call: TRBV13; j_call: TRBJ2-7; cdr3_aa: CASSQGANEQYF
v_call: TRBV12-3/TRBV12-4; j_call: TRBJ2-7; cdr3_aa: CASSFLTYEQYF
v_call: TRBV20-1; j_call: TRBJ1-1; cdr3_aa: CSARIPGLNTEAFF
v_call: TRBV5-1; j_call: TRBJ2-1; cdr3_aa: CASSLLGQGIDEQFF
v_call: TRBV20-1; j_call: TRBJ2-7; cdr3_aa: CSASGTSNDYEQYF
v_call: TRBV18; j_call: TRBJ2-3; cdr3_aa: CASSPNAQITDTQYF
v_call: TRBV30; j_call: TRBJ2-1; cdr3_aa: CAWSVGTGLNEQFF
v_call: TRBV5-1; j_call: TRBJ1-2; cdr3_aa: CASSGTAGTEGGNYGYTF
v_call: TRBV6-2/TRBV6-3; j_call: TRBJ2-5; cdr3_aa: CASSYSSEGGTQYF
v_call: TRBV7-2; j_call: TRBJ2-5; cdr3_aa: CASGYRRGGLQETQYF
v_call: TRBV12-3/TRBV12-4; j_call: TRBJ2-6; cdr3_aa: CASRQSSGANVLTF
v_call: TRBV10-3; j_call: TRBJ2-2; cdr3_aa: CAISPGLTNTGELFF
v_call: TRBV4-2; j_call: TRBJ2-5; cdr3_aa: CASSQEAFIQETQYF
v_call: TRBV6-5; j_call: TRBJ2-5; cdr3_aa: CARISGGKETQYF
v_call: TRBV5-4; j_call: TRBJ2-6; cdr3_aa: CASTSYRDSGANVLTF
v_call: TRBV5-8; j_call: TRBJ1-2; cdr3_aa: CASSLGDRRAWVLTEANYGYTF
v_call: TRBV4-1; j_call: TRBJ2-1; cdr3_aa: CASSREGGGSSYNEQFF
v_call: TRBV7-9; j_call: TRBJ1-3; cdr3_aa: CASSSTTARSGNTIYF
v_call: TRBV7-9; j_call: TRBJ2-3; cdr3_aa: CASSPTWREATDTQYF
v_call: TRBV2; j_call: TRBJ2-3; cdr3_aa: CASSEAGTSTDTQYF
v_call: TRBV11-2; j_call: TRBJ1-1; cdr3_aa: CASSSTKDRGKAFF
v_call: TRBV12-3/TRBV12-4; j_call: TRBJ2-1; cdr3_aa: CASSLAGSGRSYNEQFF
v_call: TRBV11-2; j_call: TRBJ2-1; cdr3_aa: CASSLLTGGLEQFF
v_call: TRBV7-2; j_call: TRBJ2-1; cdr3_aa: CASNPWGGRSAGEQFF
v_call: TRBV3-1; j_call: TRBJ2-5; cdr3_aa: CASSHRALRLQETQYF
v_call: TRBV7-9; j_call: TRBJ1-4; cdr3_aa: CASSLPSGARDEKLFF
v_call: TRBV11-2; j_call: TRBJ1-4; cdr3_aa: CASSFFMRSNEKLFF
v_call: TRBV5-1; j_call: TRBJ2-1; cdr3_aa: CASSLEAAVLSNEQFF
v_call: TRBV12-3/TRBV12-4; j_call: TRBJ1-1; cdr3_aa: CASSLARSNTEAFF
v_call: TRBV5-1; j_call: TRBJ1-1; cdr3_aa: CASSSLTLSSLNTEAFF
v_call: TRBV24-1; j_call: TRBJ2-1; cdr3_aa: CATAKYSGRAHEQFF
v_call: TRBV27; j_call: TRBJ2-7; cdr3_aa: CASSSPGTATRYEQYF
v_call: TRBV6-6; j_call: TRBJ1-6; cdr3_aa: CASRELEYNSPLHF
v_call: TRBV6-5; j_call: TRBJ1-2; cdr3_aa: CASSYSGEGGGYGYTF